Below, 14 T cell receptor beta chains from the same sample are listed, as sequenced in a study of T cells after yellow fever vaccination. TCRdb re-called the 5' RACE reads through MiXCR, storing one row per CDR3 protein. This sample has tens of thousands of distinct CDR3 sequences, with approximately 6.1% found just once. The material was CD8+ T cells sorted from PBMCs, obtained about 49 days after the first yellow fever vaccination. The receptors shown here come from a man aged 18 to 29 who received the YFV17D yellow fever vaccine.

Many counts were recorded for this clonotype. The chain employs TRBV7-9 and TRBJ2-7; a possible D gene is TRBD1 (6 bases). The V end was cut by 4 bases, the J end by 7 bases, with 11 bases between. The CDR3 length is 12 residues. CDR1 is SEHNR, CDR2 FQNEAQ, per germline (reference sequence). CDR3 in amino acids: CASSWGPKEQYV. CDR3 nucleotides: TGTGCCAGCAGCTGGGGGCCGAAAGAGCAGTACGTC.

The chain recombines TRBV7-9 with TRBJ2-3, with D perhaps TRBD1 or TRBD2 (5 bases each). CDR3 length: 14 residues. V lost 8 bases and J 2 bases, leaving 14 bases between the germline ends. The germline gives CDR1 SEHNR, CDR2 FQNEAQ (reference sequence). CDR3 protein: CASHRDQYTDTQYF. CDR3 DNA sequence: TGTGCCAGCCACCGGGACCAATACACAGATACGCAGTATTTT.

Many counts were recorded for this clonotype. The chain has TRBV18 and TRBJ2-1; 8 nucleotides align to TRBD2. V dropped 2 bases and J dropped 7; count of bases not matched to a gene: 4. This CDR3 spans 14 amino acids. Per germline, CDR1 KGHSH and CDR2 LQKENI. The CDR3 is CASSPNSGGNEQFF. The CDR3 DNA sequence: TGTGCCAGCTCACCAAACTCGGGAGGGAATGAGCAGTTCTTC.

This clonotype was detected many times. The J gene is TRBJ2-1, the V gene TRBV15; tentative D call: TRBD2 (5 bases). CDR1 is LNHNV, CDR2 YYDKDF, per germline (reference sequence). The CDR3 has 15 residues. Trimming pared 4 bases from V and 1 base from J, leaving 11 bases between. DNA of the CDR3: TGTGCCACCAGCAAAGAGGGAATATCCTACAATGAGCAGTTCTTC. It is translated as CATSKEGISYNEQFF.

This clonotype was seen a handful of times. CDR3 in amino acids: CASSLGGYDTEAFF. CDR3 DNA: TGTGCCAGCAGCTTGGGAGGGTACGACACTGAAGCTTTCTTT. V gene TRBV5-5 combines with J gene TRBJ1-1, with D unclear. The ends were cut back, 0 bases at V and 3 bases at J, with 9 bases in the middle. Germline V lookup: CDR1 SGHKS, CDR2 YYEKEE (reference sequence). This CDR3 comprises 14 residues. Drawing the rest from reference TRBV5-5 and TRBJ1-1, the complete variable domain is DAGVTQSPTHLIKTRGQQVTLRCSPISGHKSVSWYQQVLGQGPQFIFQYYEKEERGRGNFPDRFSARQFPNYSSELNVNALLLGDSALYLCASSLGGYDTEAFFGQGTRLTVV.

The sample holds many counts of this clonotype. CDR3 bases: TGCGCCAGCAGCTTGGCACAGGGGGCTGGCCAAGAGACCCAGTACTTC. Protein product: CASSLAQGAGQETQYF. The rearrangement joins TRBV5-1 to TRBJ2-5; 9 positions match TRBD1. Germline loops: CDR1 SGHRS, CDR2 YFSETQ. J gave up 1 base and V 0 bases, and 4 bases lay outside the gene matches. The CDR3 spans 16 residues.

The chain carries TRBV5-4 and TRBJ2-1, with D possibly TRBD1 on 5 matching bases. CDR1 is SGHNT and CDR2 is YYREEE in the germline V gene (reference sequence). The CDR3 spans 13 residues. The V gene lost 4 bases and the J gene lost 8 bases, with 13 bases spanning the gap. The CDR3 region is CASSPGRLDEQFF. DNA for the CDR3: TGTGCCAGCAGCCCAGGGCGGCTGGATGAGCAGTTCTTC. The full variable domain, rest sourced from reference TRBV5-4 and TRBJ2-1, is ETGVTQSPTHLIKTRGQQVTLRCSSQSGHNTVSWYQQALGQGPQFIFQYYREEENGRGNFPPRFSGLQFPNYSSELNVNALELDDSALYLCASSPGRLDEQFFGPGTRLTVL.

The table lists this clonotype with many counts. V usage is TRBV2 and J usage is TRBJ2-7, with a tentative D call TRBD1 (5 bases). Trimming left V 7 bases short and J 3 bases short, with 19 bases between. The germline V gene has CDR1 SNHLY and CDR2 FYNNEI. The CDR3 covers 15 residues. The CDR3 here is CASMAGQLSFYEQYF. The CDR3, as DNA: TGTGCCAGCATGGCAGGGCAGCTTAGCTTCTACGAGCAGTACTTC.

In this sample, this clonotype turned up many times. CDR3 region: CASSSRWGQGTYEQYF. The CDR3 DNA reads as TGCGCCAGCAGCTCAAGGTGGGGACAGGGAACCTACGAGCAGTACTTC. The chain joins TRBV4-3 to TRBJ2-7; TRBD1 aligns across 9 bases. The CDR3 is 16 amino acids. V was pared by 5 bases and J by 2 bases, with 10 bases of the junction left unmatched. From germline, CDR1 is LGHNA and CDR2 YSLEER.

The table lists this clonotype with many counts. This chain uses TRBV20-1 with TRBJ2-7; TRBD1 is a possible D gene (5 bases). CDR1 and CDR2 (germline): DFQATT, SNEGSKA (reference sequence). Trimming took 1 base from V and 2 from J, leaving 9 bases between them. This CDR3 has 13 residues. This CDR3 reads CSARGQGPYEQYF. CDR3 sequence (DNA): TGCAGTGCTAGAGGGCAGGGTCCCTACGAGCAGTACTTC.

In its sample, this clonotype was seen many times. The chain links TRBV24-1 to TRBJ2-3, with D uncertain. The CDR3 spans 16 residues. Germline V gene data show CDR1 as KGHDR and CDR2 as SFDVKD. V gave up 0 bases and J gave up 2 bases, with 11 bases separating them. CDR3 DNA sequence: TGTGCCACCAGTGATTTGAAGGGCAGTCCCACAGATACGCAGTATTTT. This sequence encodes CATSDLKGSPTDTQYF.

The chain uses TRBV27 and TRBJ2-7; D gene ambiguous. Looked up from germline, CDR1 is MNHEY and CDR2 is SMNVEV (reference sequence). This CDR3 contains 14 residues. V gave up 3 bases and J gave up 2 bases, with 11 bases separating them. The CDR3 loop is CASSFGAGPYEQYV. The CDR3 DNA follows: TGTGCCAGCAGTTTTGGTGCCGGACCCTACGAGCAGTACGTC.

This clonotype was detected many times. This chain connects TRBV3-1 to TRBJ1-2; maybe TRBD1 (5 bases). There are 16 residues in the CDR3. V lost 5 bases to trimming and J lost 4 bases, with 20 bases between them. Germline-derived CDR1 and CDR2 are LGHDT and YNNKEL (reference sequence). CDR3 sequence: CASSSVGVEIIYGYTF. CDR3 nucleotides: TGTGCCAGCAGCTCCGTGGGGGTCGAGATAATCTATGGCTACACCTTC.

About this clonotype: A much larger clone lies a single base off, so this may be a read error. The chain links TRBV6-1 to TRBJ2-1; 9 nucleotides align to TRBD1. The CDR3 runs 14 residues. The J segment lost 9 bases and the V segment lost 8 bases, leaving 11 bases of the junction unmatched. Per germline, CDR1 MNHNS and CDR2 SASEGT. The CDR3 DNA is TGTGCCAGCTCCCTCAGGACAGGGGACCCTGAGCAGTTCTTC. Translating gives CASSLRTGDPEQFF.